This T cell receptor (beta chain) was recorded in a study of CD8+ T cells in alopecia areata. Study as a whole: In an open-label trial, patients got 5 to 10 mg tofacitinib twice daily. Points from the study as a whole: Many expanded lesional clones stayed in scalp and blood while on tofacitinib.

Germline lookup yields CDR1 SGHRS and CDR2 YFSETQ. CDR3 length: 14 residues. The J segment lost 1 base and the V segment lost 2 bases, leaving 2 bases of the junction unmatched. As regards this clone: No antigen is known for it.

Treatment indicated: oral pan-JAK inhibitor, 5-10 mg twice daily. Once RNA had been extracted, it was reverse transcribed into cDNA to act as the sequencing template. Here immunoSEQ multiplex PCR was the method, and the copy in TCRdb shows in-frame clones only, minus some. Among about 210,000 clones listed, about 64% were seen once. This sequence originates from a human donor with alopecia areata. The chain joins TRBV5-1 to TRBJ2-5, with 7 bases identical to TRBD1. The sequencing here drew on CD4+ T cells sorted from blood, taken at week 4, from a patient treated with tofacitinib. CDR3 sequence (DNA): TGCGCCAGCAGCTTCGACAGGGCCCAAGAGACCCAGTACTTC. It translates to CASSFDRAQETQYF.